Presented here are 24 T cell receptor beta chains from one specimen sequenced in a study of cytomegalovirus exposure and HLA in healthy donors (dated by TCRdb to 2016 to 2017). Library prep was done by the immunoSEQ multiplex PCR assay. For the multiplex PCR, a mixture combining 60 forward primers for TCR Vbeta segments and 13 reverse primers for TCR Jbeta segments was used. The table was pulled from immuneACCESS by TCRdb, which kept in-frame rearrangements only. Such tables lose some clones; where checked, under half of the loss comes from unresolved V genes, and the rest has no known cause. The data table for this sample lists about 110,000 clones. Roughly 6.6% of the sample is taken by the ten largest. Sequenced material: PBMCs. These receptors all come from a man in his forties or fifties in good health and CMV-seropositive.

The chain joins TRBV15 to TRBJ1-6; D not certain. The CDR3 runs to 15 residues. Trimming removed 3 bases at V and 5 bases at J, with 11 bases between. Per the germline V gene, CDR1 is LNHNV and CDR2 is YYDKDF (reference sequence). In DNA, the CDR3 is TGTGCCACCAGCAGTTTCCTCGAGGATAATTCACCCCTCCACTTT. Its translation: CATSSFLEDNSPLHF.

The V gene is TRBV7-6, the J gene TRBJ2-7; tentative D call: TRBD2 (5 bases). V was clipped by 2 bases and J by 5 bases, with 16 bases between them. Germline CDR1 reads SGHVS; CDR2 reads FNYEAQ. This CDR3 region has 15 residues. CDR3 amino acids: CASSLIEFLADEQYF. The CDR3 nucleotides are TGTGCCAGCAGCTTAATAGAATTCCTAGCCGACGAGCAGTACTTC.

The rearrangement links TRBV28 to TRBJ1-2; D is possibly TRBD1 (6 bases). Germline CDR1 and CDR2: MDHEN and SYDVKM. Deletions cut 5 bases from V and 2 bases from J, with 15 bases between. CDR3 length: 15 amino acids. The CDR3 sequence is CASSTLHTGNYGYTF. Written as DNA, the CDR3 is TGTGCCAGCAGTACACTCCACACAGGGAACTATGGCTACACCTTC.

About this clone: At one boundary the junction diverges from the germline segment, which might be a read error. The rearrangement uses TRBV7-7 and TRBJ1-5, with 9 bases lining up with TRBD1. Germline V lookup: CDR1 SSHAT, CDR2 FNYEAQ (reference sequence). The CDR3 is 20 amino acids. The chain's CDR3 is CASSPSLHRDRAYSNQPQHF. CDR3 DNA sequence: TGTGCTAGCAGCCCTAGCCTACACCGGGACAGGGCCTATAGCAATCAGCCCCAGCATTTT. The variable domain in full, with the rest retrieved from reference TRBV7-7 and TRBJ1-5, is GAGVSQSPRYKVTKRGQDVTLRCDPISSHATLYWYQQALGQGPEFLTYFNYEAQPDKSGLPSDRFSAERPEGSISTLTIQRTEQRDSAMYRCASSPSLHRDRAYSNQPQHFGDGTRLSIL.

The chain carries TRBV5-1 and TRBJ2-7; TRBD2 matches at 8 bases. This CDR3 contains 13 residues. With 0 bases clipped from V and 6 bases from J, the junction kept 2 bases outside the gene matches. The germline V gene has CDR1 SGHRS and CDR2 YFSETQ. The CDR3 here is CASSLELAGEQYF. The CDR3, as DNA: TGCGCCAGCAGCTTGGAGCTAGCGGGCGAGCAGTACTTC.

CDR3 nucleotide sequence: TGTGCCAGCAGCTCCTACCACGGGACCATATATTTT. It specifies CASSSYHGTIYF. V is TRBV7-6 and J is TRBJ1-3; D ambiguous. With 4 bases removed from V and 10 bases from J, the gap between germline ends came to 11 bases. This CDR3 comprises 12 residues. Germline values: CDR1 SGHVS, CDR2 FNYEAQ.

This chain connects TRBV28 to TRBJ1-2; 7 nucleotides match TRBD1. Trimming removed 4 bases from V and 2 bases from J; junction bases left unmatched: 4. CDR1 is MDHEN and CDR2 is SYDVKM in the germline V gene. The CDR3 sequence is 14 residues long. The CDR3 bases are TGTGCCAGCAGTTCCGGGACAGCAAACTATGGCTACACCTTC. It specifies CASSSGTANYGYTF.

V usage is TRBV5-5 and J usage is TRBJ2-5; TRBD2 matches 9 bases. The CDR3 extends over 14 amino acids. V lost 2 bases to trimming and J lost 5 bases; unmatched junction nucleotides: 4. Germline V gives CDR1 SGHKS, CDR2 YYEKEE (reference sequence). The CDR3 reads CASSFMAGGETQYF. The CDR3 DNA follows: TGTGCCAGCAGCTTCATGGCGGGGGGGGAGACCCAGTACTTC.

As DNA, the CDR3 is TGTGCCAGCAGTTTCGGGGGGCGGGAGCAGTACTTC. This gives the protein CASSFGGREQYF. This rearrangement joins TRBV28 to TRBJ2-7; D possibly corresponds to TRBD2 (7 bases). V shed 3 bases and J shed 7 bases, with 10 bases lying between them. CDR3 size: 12 residues. The V gene's germline CDR1 is MDHEN and CDR2 SYDVKM.

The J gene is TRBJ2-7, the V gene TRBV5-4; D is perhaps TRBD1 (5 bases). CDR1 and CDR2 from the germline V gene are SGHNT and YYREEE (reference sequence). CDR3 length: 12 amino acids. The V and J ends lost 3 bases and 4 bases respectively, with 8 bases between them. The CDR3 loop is CASSWQGYEQYF. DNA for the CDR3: TGTGCCAGCAGCTGGCAGGGTTACGAGCAGTACTTC.

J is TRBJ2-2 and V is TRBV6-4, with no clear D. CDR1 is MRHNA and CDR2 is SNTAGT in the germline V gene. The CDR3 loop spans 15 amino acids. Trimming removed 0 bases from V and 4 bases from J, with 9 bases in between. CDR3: CASSDSRRGTGELFF. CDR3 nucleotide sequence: TGTGCCAGCAGTGACTCAAGGCGAGGCACCGGGGAGCTGTTTTTT.

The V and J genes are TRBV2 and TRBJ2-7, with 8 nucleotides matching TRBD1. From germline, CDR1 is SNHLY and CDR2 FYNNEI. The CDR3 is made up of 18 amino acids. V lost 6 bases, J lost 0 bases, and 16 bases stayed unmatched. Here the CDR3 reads CASSHRSRGQDSSYEQYF. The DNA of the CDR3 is TGTGCCAGCAGCCACCGGAGCCGGGGACAGGACTCCTCCTACGAGCAGTACTTC.

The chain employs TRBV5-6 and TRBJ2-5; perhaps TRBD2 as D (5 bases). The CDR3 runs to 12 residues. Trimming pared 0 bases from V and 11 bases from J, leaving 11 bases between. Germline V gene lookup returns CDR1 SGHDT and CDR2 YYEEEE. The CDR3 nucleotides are TGTGCCAGCAGCTTGGCTCCGGAGGAGCAGTACTTC. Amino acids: CASSLAPEEQYF.

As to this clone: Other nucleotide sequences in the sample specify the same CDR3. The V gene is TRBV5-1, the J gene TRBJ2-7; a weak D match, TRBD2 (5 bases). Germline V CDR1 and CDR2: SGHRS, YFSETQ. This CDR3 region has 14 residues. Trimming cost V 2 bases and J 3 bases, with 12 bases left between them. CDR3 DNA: TGCGCCAGCAGCTTTGGCGGACTTGGCTACGAGCAGTACTTC. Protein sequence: CASSFGGLGYEQYF.

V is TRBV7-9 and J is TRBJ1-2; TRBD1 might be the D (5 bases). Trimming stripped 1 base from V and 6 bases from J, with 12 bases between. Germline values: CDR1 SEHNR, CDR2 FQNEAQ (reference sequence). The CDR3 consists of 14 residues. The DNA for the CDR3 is TGTGCCAGCAGCTTAGAAGGGGTCAGGGATGGCTACACCTTC. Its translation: CASSLEGVRDGYTF. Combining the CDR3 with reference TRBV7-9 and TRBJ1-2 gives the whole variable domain DTGVSQNPRHKITKRGQNVTFRCDPISEHNRLYWYRQTLGQGPEFLTYFQNEAQLEKSRLLSDRFSAERPKGSFSTLEIQRTEQGDSAMYLCASSLEGVRDGYTFGSGTRLTVV.

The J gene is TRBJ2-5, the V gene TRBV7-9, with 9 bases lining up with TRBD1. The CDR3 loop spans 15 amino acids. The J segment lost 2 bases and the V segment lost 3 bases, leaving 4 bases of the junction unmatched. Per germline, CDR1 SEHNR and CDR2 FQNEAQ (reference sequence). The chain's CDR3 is CASSFGTGRQETQYF. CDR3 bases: TGTGCCAGCAGCTTTGGGACAGGGAGGCAAGAGACCCAGTACTTC. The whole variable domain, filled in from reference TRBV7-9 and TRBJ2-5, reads DTGVSQNPRHKITKRGQNVTFRCDPISEHNRLYWYRQTLGQGPEFLTYFQNEAQLEKSRLLSDRFSAERPKGSFSTLEIQRTEQGDSAMYLCASSFGTGRQETQYFGPGTRLLVL.

CDR3 protein: CASSMYWEVHEQYF. In DNA, the CDR3 is TGTGCCAGTAGTATGTATTGGGAGGTCCACGAGCAGTACTTC. V is TRBV19 and J is TRBJ2-5, with a weak D call TRBD2 (6 bases). The closer fit of TRBJ2-7 to the DNA end suggests the J call may be wrong. The length of the CDR3 is 14 residues. The V gene's germline CDR1 is LNHDA and CDR2 SQIVND (reference sequence).

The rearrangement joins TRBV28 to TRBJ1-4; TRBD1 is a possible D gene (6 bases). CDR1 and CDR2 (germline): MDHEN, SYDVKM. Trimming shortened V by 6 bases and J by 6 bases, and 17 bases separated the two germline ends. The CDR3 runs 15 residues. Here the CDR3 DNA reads TGTGCCAGCAGCCTGGGGGCCCGGGGAGATGAAAAACTGTTTTTT. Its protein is CASSLGARGDEKLFF.

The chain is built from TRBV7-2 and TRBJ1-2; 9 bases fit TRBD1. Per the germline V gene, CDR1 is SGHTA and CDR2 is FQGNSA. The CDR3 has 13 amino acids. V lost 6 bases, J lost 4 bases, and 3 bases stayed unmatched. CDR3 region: CASRKDRGYGYTF. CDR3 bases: TGTGCCAGCAGAAAGGACAGGGGCTATGGCTACACCTTC.

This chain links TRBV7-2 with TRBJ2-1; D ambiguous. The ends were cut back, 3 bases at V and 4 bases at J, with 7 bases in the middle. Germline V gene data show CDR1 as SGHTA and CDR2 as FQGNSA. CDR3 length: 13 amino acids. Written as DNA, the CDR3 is TGTGCCAGCAGCTTGGAGTCTTACAATGAGCAGTTCTTC. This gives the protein CASSLESYNEQFF.

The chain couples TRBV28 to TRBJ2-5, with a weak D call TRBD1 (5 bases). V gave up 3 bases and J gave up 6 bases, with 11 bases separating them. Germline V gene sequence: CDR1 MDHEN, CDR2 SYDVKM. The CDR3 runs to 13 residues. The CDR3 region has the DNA TGTGCCAGCAGTTTTGGGGCGGTGAAGACCCAGTACTTC. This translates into CASSFGAVKTQYF.

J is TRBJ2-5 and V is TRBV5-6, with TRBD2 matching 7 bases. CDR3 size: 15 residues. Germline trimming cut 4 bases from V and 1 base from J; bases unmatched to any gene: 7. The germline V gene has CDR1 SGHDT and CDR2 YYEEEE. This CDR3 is CASSGTLAGQETQYF. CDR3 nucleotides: TGTGCCAGCAGCGGGACCTTAGCGGGCCAAGAGACCCAGTACTTC.

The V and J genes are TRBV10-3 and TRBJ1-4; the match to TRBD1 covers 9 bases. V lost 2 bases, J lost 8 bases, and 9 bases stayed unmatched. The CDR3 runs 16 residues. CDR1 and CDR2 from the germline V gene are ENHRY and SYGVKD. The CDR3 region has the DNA TGTGCCATCAGTGAGGGGTCTACAGGGGGCGACGAAAAACTGTTTTTT. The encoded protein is CAISEGSTGGDEKLFF.

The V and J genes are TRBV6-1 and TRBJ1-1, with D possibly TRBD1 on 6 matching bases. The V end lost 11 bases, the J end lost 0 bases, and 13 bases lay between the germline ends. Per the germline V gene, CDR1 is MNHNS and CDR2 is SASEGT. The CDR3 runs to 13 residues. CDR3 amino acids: CAAGAGVNTEAFF. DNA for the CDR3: TGTGCCGCAGGGGCAGGGGTGAACACTGAAGCTTTCTTT.